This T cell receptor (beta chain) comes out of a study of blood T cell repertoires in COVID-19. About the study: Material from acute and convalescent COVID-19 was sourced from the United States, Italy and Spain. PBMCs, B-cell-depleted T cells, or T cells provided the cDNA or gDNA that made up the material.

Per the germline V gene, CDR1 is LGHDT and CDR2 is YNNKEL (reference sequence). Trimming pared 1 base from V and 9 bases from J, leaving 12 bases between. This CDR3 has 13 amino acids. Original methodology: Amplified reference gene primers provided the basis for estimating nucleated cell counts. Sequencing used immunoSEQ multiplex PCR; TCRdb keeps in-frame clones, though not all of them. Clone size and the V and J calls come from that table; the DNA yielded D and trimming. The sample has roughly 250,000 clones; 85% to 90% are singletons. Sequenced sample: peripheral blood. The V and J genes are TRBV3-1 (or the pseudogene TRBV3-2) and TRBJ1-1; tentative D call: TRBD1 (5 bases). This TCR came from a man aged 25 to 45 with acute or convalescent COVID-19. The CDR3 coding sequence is TGTGCCAGCAGCCAAGTCAGCAGGGATCAAGCTTTCTTT. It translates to CASSQVSRDQAFF.